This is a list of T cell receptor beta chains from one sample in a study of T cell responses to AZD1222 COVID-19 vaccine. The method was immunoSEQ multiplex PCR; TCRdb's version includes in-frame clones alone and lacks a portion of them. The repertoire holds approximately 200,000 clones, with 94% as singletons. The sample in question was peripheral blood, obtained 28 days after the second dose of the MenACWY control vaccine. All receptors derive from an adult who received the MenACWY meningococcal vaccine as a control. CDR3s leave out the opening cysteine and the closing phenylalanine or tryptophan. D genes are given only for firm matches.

CDR3 protein: ASSSGQALQPQH
V gene: TRBV28
J gene: TRBJ1-5
D gene: TRBD1

CDR3 protein: SVVDGGGYEQY
V gene: TRBV29-1
J gene: TRBJ2-7
D gene: -

CDR3 protein: SVGLAGTYEQY
V gene: TRBV29-1
J gene: TRBJ2-7
D gene: TRBD2

CDR3 protein: ASSFGLAGVTTYNEQF
V gene: TRBV27
J gene: TRBJ2-1
D gene: TRBD2

CDR3 protein: ASNLPGTIGGYT
V gene: TRBV13
J gene: TRBJ1-2
D gene: -

CDR3 protein: ASGLAADTQY
V gene: TRBV19
J gene: TRBJ2-3
D gene: TRBD2

CDR3 protein: ASSPRLASGELF
V gene: TRBV13
J gene: TRBJ2-2
D gene: TRBD2

CDR3 protein: ASSFGTEAF
V gene: TRBV5-5
J gene: TRBJ1-1
D gene: -

CDR3 protein: ASSLQRYQPQH
V gene: TRBV12-3/TRBV12-4
J gene: TRBJ1-5
D gene: -

CDR3 protein: ASSKPGQGGTNEKLF
V gene: TRBV19
J gene: TRBJ1-4
D gene: TRBD1

CDR3 protein: ASSPSTSGYTDTQY
V gene: TRBV28
J gene: TRBJ2-3
D gene: TRBD2

CDR3 protein: ASSASGDLSNQPQH
V gene: TRBV28
J gene: TRBJ1-5
D gene: -

CDR3 protein: ASSPPEGSSYNEQF
V gene: TRBV18
J gene: TRBJ2-1
D gene: -

CDR3 protein: ASSVLSGTGGDRQPQH
V gene: TRBV21-1
J gene: TRBJ1-5
D gene: -

CDR3 protein: ASSSRTTGIQETQY
V gene: TRBV7-2
J gene: TRBJ2-5
D gene: -

CDR3 protein: ASSRDGRLREQY
V gene: TRBV7-8
J gene: TRBJ2-7
D gene: -

CDR3 protein: ASRRRGVQETQY
V gene: TRBV2
J gene: TRBJ2-5
D gene: -

CDR3 protein: ASKRGTGRNGANVLT
V gene: TRBV2
J gene: TRBJ2-6
D gene: TRBD1

CDR3 protein: ASSQDEGIYTEAF
V gene: TRBV4-3
J gene: TRBJ1-1
D gene: -

CDR3 protein: ASSPGGGTDTQY
V gene: TRBV7-9
J gene: TRBJ2-3
D gene: -

CDR3 protein: ASSRGQFNSPLH
V gene: TRBV7-2
J gene: TRBJ1-6
D gene: TRBD1

CDR3 protein: ASSFSSMAAYGYT
V gene: TRBV27
J gene: TRBJ1-2
D gene: -